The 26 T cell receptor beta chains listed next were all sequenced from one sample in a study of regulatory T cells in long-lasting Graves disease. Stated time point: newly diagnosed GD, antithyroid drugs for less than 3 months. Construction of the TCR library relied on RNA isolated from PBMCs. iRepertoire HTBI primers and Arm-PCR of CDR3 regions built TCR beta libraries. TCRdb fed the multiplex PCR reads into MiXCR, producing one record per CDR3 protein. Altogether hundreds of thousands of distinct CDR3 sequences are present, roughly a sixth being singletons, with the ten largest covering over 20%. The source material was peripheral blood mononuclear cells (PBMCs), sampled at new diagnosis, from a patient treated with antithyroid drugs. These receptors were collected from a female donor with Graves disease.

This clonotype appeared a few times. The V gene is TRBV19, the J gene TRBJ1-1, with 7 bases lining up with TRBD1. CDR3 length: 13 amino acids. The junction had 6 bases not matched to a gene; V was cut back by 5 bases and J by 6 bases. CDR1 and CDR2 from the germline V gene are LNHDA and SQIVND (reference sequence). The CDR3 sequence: CASSLGTASEAFF. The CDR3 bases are TGTGCCAGTAGTTTGGGGACAGCGTCTGAAGCTTTCTTT. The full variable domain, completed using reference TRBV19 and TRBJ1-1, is DGGITQSPKYLFRKEGQNVTLSCEQNLNHDAMYWYRQDPGQGLRLIYYSQIVNDFQKGDIAEGYSVSREKKESFPLTVTSAQKNPTAFYLCASSLGTASEAFFGQGTRLTVV.

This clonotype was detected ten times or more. The CDR3 DNA reads TGTGCCAGCAGTAGGGGCCTGAGCATTGAGCAGTTCTTC. This gives the protein CASSRGLSIEQFF. The chain couples TRBV12-3 or TRBV12-4 to TRBJ2-1, with a weak D call TRBD1 (5 bases). V lost 5 bases and J 9 bases, leaving 14 bases between the germline ends. This CDR3 is 13 amino acids long.

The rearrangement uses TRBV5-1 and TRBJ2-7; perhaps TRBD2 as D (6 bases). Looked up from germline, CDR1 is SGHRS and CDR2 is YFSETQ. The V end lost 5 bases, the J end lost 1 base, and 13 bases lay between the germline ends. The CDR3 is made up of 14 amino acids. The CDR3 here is CASRWDLLSYEQYF. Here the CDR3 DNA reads TGCGCCAGCAGGTGGGACTTGCTATCCTACGAGCAGTACTTC.

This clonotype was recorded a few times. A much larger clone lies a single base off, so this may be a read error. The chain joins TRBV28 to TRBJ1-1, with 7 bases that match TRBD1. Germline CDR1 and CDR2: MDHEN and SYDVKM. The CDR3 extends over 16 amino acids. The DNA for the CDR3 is TGTGCCGGCAGCCGTCTTCCCGGGACAGCGAACACTGAAGCTTTCTTT. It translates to CAGSRLPGTANTEAFF.

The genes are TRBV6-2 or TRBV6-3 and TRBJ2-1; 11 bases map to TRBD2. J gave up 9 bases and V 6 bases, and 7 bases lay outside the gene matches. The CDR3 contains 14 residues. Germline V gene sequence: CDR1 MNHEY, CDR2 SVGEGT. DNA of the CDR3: TGTGCCAGCAGACTTAGCGGGGGGGTGGGTGAGCAGTTCTTC. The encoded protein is CASRLSGGVGEQFF.

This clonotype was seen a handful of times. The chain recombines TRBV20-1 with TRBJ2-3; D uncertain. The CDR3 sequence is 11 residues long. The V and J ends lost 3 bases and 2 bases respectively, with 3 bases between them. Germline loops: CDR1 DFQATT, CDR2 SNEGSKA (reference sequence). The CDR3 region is CSARATDTQYF. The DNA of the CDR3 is TGCAGTGCTAGGGCCACAGATACGCAGTATTTT.

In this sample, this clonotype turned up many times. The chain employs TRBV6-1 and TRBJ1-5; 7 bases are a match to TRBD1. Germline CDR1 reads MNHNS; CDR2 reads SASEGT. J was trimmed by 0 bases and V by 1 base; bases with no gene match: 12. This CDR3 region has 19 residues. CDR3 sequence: CASSEGQGPSPYSNQPQHF. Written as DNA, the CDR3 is TGTGCCAGCAGTGAAGGACAGGGTCCCTCGCCTTATAGCAATCAGCCCCAGCATTTT.

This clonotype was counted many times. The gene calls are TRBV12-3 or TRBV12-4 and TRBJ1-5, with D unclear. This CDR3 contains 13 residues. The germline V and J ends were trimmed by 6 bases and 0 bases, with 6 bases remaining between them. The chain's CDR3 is CASRSDSNQPQHF. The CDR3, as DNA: TGTGCCAGCAGGTCGGATAGCAATCAGCCCCAGCATTTT.

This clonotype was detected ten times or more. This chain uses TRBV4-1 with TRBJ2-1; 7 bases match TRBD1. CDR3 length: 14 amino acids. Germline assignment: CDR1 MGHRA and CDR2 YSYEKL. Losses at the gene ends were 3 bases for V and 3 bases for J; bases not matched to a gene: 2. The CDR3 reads CASSHRDSYNEQFF. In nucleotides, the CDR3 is TGCGCCAGCAGCCACAGGGACAGCTACAATGAGCAGTTCTTC.

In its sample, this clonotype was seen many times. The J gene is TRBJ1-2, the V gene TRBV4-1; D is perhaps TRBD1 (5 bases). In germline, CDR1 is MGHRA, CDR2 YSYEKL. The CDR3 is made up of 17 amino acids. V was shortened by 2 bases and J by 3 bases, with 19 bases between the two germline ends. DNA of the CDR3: TGCGCCAGCAGCCAAACCCTGGGGGAGGGCCTGGACTATGGCTACACCTTC. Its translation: CASSQTLGEGLDYGYTF.

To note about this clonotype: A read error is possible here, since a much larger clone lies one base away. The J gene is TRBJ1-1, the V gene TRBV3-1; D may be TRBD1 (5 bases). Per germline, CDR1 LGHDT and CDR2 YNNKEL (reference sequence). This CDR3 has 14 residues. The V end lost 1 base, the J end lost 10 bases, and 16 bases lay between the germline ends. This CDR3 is CASSQVSGAGLAFF. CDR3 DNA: TGTGCCAGCAGCCAAGTGTCCGGGGCAGGTTTAGCTTTCTTT.

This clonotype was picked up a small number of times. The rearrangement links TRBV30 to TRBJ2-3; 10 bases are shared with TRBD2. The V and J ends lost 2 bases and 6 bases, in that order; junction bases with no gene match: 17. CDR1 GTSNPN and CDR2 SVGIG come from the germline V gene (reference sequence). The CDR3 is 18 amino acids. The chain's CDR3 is CAWSRLAGDIIWADTQYF. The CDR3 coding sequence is TGTGCCTGGAGTAGGCTAGCGGGAGATATCATATGGGCGGATACGCAGTATTTT.

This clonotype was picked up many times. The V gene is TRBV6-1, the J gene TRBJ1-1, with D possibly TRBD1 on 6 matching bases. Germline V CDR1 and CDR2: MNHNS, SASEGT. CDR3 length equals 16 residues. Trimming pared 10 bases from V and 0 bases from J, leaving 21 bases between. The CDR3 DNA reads TGTGCCACCGAGATATGGGGGGACAAGATGAACACTGAAGCTTTCTTT. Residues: CATEIWGDKMNTEAFF.

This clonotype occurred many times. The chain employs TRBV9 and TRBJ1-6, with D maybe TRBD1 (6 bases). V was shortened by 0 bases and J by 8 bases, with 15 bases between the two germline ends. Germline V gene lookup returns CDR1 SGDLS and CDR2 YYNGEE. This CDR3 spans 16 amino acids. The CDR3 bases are TGTGCCAGCAGCGTAGCTCTGGACAGCTTCTATTCACCCCTCCACTTT. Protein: CASSVALDSFYSPLHF.

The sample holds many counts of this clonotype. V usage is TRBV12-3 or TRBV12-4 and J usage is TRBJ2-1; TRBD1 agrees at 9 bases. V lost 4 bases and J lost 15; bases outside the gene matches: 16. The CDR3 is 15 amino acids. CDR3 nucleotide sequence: TGTGCCAGCAGTTCGGGACAGGGCACTTTCTCCGGCTCGTTCTTC. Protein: CASSSGQGTFSGSFF.

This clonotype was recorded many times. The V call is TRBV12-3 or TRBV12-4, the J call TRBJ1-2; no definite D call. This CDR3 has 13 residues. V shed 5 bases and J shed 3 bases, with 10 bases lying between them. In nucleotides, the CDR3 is TGTGCCAGCAGTCTCGGGGAATACTATGGCTACACCTTC. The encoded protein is CASSLGEYYGYTF.

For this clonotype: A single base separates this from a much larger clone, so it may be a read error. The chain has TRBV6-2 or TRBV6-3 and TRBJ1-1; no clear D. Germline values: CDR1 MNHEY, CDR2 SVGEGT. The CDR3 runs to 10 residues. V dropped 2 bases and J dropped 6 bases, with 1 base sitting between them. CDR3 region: CASSYPEAFF. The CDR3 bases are TGTGCCAGCAGTTACCCTGAAGCTTTCTTT.

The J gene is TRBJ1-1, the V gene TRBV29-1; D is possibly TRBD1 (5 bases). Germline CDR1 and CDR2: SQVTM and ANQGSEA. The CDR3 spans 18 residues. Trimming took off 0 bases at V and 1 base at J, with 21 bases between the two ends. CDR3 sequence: CSVEDRLGRRGGNTEAFF. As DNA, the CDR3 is TGCAGCGTTGAAGATAGATTGGGCAGGAGGGGTGGGAACACTGAAGCTTTCTTT.

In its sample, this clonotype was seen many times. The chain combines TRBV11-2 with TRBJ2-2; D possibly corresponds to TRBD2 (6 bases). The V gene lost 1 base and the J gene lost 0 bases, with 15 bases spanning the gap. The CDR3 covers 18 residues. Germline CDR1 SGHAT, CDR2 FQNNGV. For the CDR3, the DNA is TGTGCCAGCAGCTTAGCCCCCTCACTAGCACCGAACACCGGGGAGCTGTTTTTT. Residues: CASSLAPSLAPNTGELFF.

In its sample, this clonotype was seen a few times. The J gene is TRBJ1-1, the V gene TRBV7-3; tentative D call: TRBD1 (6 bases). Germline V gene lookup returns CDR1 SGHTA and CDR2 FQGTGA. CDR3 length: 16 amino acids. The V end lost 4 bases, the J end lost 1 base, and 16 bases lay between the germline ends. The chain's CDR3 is CASSSINRERNTEAFF. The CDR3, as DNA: TGTGCCAGCAGCTCCATTAACAGGGAGCGGAACACTGAAGCTTTCTTT.

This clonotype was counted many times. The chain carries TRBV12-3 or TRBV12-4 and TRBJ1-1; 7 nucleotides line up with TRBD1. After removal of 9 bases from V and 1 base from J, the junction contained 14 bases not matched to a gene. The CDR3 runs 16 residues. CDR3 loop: CASQKQNRGPNTEAFF. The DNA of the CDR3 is TGTGCCAGTCAAAAGCAAAACAGGGGTCCGAACACTGAAGCTTTCTTT.

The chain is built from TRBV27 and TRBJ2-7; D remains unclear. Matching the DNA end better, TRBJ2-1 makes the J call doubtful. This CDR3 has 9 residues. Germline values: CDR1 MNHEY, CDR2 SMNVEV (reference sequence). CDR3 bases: TGTGCCAGCGGTCAAGAGCAGTTCTTC. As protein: CASGQEQFF.

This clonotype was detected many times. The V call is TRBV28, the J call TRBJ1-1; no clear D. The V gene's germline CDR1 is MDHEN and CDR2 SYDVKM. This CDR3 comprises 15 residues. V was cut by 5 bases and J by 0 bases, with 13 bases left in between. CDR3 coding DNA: TGTGCCAGCAGTGTCCTTCCTCAGGTGAACACTGAAGCTTTCTTT. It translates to CASSVLPQVNTEAFF.

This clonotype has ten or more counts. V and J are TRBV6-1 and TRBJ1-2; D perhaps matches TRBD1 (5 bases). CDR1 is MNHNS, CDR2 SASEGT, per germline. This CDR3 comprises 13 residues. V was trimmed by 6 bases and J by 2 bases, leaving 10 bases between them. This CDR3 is CASRQEINYGYTF. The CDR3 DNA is TGTGCCAGCAGACAGGAGATCAACTATGGCTACACCTTC.

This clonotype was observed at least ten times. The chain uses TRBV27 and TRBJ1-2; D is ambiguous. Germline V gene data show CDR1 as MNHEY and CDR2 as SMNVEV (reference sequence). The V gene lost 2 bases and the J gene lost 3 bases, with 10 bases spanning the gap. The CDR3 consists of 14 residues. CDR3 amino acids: CASSLGGPHYGYTF. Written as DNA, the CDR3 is TGTGCCAGCAGTTTAGGTGGGCCACACTATGGCTACACCTTC.

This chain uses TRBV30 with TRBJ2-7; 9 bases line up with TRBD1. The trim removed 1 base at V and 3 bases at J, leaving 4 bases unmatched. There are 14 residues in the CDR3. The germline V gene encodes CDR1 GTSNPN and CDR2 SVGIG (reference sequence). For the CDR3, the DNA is TGTGCCTGGAGTGGTGACAGGGGGAACTACGAGCAGTACTTC. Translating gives CAWSGDRGNYEQYF.